These 20 T cell receptor beta chains came from one sample sequenced in a study of T cell responses to AZD1222 COVID-19 vaccine. Here immunoSEQ multiplex PCR was the method, and the copy in TCRdb shows in-frame clones only, minus some. This sample yields over 120,000 clones, of which 80% to 95% are seen a single time; more than 3% belongs to the top ten. This material consisted of peripheral blood, taken 28 days after the second AZD1222 dose. These receptors originate from an adult who received the AZD1222 COVID-19 vaccine.

This sequence joins TRBV9 and TRBJ1-2; 9 nucleotides agree with TRBD1. Germline CDR1 reads SGDLS; CDR2 reads YYNGEE. The CDR3 loop spans 15 amino acids. V lost 4 bases to trimming and J lost 4 bases; unmatched junction nucleotides: 8. This chain's CDR3 is CASSPRDRVGYGYTF. CDR3 coding DNA: TGTGCCAGCAGCCCCCGGGACAGGGTAGGCTATGGCTACACCTTC.

The rearrangement uses TRBV6-5 and TRBJ1-2, with 7 nucleotides matching TRBD1. After removal of 5 bases from V and 2 bases from J, the junction contained 8 bases not matched to a gene. From germline, CDR1 is MNHEY and CDR2 SVGAGI. The CDR3 covers 15 residues. The CDR3 region is CASSLRRDRNYGYTF. CDR3 sequence (DNA): TGTGCCAGCAGTCTTCGACGGGACAGAAACTATGGCTACACCTTC.

The gene calls are TRBV27 and TRBJ2-3; the D gene is possibly TRBD1 (6 bases). The CDR3 consists of 15 residues. Germline values: CDR1 MNHEY, CDR2 SMNVEV (reference sequence). In nucleotides, the CDR3 is TGTGCGACTAAGCTCGGGACAAGGCTCACAGATACGCAGTATTTT. It translates to CATKLGTRLTDTQYF.

This clone was recorded once. The rearrangement joins TRBV7-2 to TRBJ2-1; D remains ambiguous. CDR1 is SGHTA, CDR2 FQGNSA, per germline. The CDR3 loop spans 11 amino acids. V was shortened by 5 bases and J by 2 bases, with 1 base between the two germline ends. This CDR3 reads CASSPYNEQFF. The CDR3 DNA is TGTGCCAGCAGCCCCTACAATGAGCAGTTCTTC.

The genes are TRBV11-2 and TRBJ1-2; 10 nucleotides line up with TRBD1. V shed 5 bases, J shed 1 base, and the junction held 7 bases outside the gene matches. Germline V gene data show CDR1 as SGHAT and CDR2 as FQNNGV. This CDR3 has 16 amino acids. The CDR3 nucleotides are TGTGCCAGCAGCCCCATCGACAGGGGGCTTAACTATGGCTACACCTTC. Its protein is CASSPIDRGLNYGYTF.

This clone turned up a few times. The chain joins TRBV3-1 (or the pseudogene TRBV3-2) to TRBJ1-1; no definite D call. With 0 bases removed from V and 11 bases from J, the gap between germline ends came to 13 bases. In germline, CDR1 is LGHDT, CDR2 YNNKEL (reference sequence). This CDR3 spans 13 amino acids. CDR3 sequence: CASSQETATKAFF. The CDR3 coding sequence is TGTGCCAGCAGCCAAGAAACCGCGACCAAGGCTTTCTTT.

This chain joins TRBV6-5 and TRBJ2-7, with 7 positions matching TRBD2. Germline V CDR1 and CDR2: MNHEY, SVGAGI. CDR3 length equals 16 residues. Trimming cost V 0 bases and J 4 bases; bases outside gene matches: 9. This chain's CDR3 is CASSYSISSGMYEQYF. CDR3 DNA sequence: TGTGCCAGCAGTTACTCGATATCTAGCGGAATGTACGAGCAGTACTTC.

The chain joins TRBV11-2 to TRBJ2-7, with 9 positions matching TRBD1. CDR3 length: 15 residues. The germline V gene has CDR1 SGHAT and CDR2 FQNNGV. Losses at the gene ends were 5 bases for V and 0 bases for J; bases not matched to a gene: 5. The CDR3 sequence: CASSAGQGSSYEQYF. CDR3 nucleotides: TGTGCCAGCAGCGCGGGACAGGGCAGCTCCTACGAGCAGTACTTC.

The CDR3 reads CATSRDRVSGNTIYF. CDR3 in DNA: TGTGCCACCAGCAGAGATAGGGTCTCTGGAAACACCATATATTTT. The V call is TRBV15, the J call TRBJ1-3; D not certain. Trimming stripped 0 bases from V and 0 bases from J, with 6 bases between. Germline V gene data show CDR1 as LNHNV and CDR2 as YYDKDF (reference sequence). The CDR3 consists of 15 residues.

The chain links TRBV27 to TRBJ2-1; 10 nucleotides align to TRBD2. This CDR3 is built from 15 residues. Per germline, CDR1 MNHEY and CDR2 SMNVEV (reference sequence). V dropped 2 bases and J dropped 8; count of bases not matched to a gene: 6. The chain's CDR3 is CASSLGSGRTYEQFF. CDR3 DNA sequence: TGTGCCAGCAGTTTAGGTAGCGGGAGGACATATGAGCAGTTCTTC.

The rearrangement uses TRBV19 and TRBJ1-1; unclear D gene. The germline V gene has CDR1 LNHDA and CDR2 SQIVND (reference sequence). This CDR3 has 13 residues. Trimming took off 7 bases at V and 2 bases at J, with 11 bases between the two ends. CDR3 amino acids: CASIEKGNTEAFF. CDR3 in DNA: TGTGCCAGTATCGAGAAGGGTAACACTGAAGCTTTCTTT.

The rearrangement uses TRBV6-5 and TRBJ1-2; tentatively, D is TRBD1 (5 bases). V was trimmed by 6 bases and J by 4 bases, leaving 18 bases between them. This CDR3 region has 15 residues. The germline V gene encodes CDR1 MNHEY and CDR2 SVGAGI. The CDR3 is CASRTGLSRVYGYTF. The CDR3 DNA is TGTGCCAGCAGGACGGGACTCTCGAGGGTCTATGGCTACACCTTC.

The V call is TRBV27, the J call TRBJ1-2; TRBD1 agrees at 9 bases. The V gene's germline CDR1 is MNHEY and CDR2 SMNVEV (reference sequence). The V segment lost 6 bases and the J segment 5 bases; nucleotides outside the gene matches: 4. This CDR3 comprises 13 residues. The CDR3 region is CASSGTGWYGYTF. The CDR3 region has the DNA TGTGCCAGCAGCGGGACAGGGTGGTATGGCTACACCTTC.

V is TRBV9 and J is TRBJ2-1, with D hard to call. V lost 0 bases and J 4 bases, leaving 5 bases between the germline ends. The germline gives CDR1 SGDLS, CDR2 YYNGEE. The CDR3 spans 13 residues. CDR3 loop: CASSVGAYNEQFF. The CDR3 region has the DNA TGTGCCAGCAGCGTAGGCGCGTACAATGAGCAGTTCTTC.

The chain recombines TRBV5-1 with TRBJ2-7; D uncertain. The CDR3 runs 13 residues. Germline CDR1 SGHRS, CDR2 YFSETQ. Trimming shortened V by 0 bases and J by 7 bases, and 11 bases separated the two germline ends. CDR3 in DNA: TGCGCCAGCAGCTTGGAGGGTGTGAGGGAGCAGTACTTC. Translated, it gives CASSLEGVREQYF.

This clone was picked up one time. The chain uses TRBV11-2 and TRBJ2-1; 11 bases match TRBD2. Germline V CDR1 and CDR2: SGHAT, FQNNGV. The junction had 4 bases not matched to a gene; V was cut back by 0 bases and J by 9 bases. This CDR3 region has 15 residues. In DNA, the CDR3 is TGTGCCAGCAGCTTAGAGAGGCTAGCGGGAGGTGAGCAGTTCTTC. It is translated as CASSLERLAGGEQFF.

The chain is built from TRBV5-4 and TRBJ2-1; D is uncertain. CDR1 is SGHNT, CDR2 YYREEE, per germline (reference sequence). The CDR3 loop spans 15 amino acids. Trimming removed 0 bases from V and 0 bases from J, with 7 bases in between. The CDR3 DNA reads TGTGCCAGCAGCTTGGGGACGGGCTCCTACAATGAGCAGTTCTTC. The encoded protein is CASSLGTGSYNEQFF.

A word on this clone: Other DNA sequences from this sample encode an identical CDR3 as well. The rearrangement joins TRBV28 to TRBJ1-2; D remains ambiguous. Trimming took 2 bases from V and 0 from J, leaving 7 bases between them. The germline V gene encodes CDR1 MDHEN and CDR2 SYDVKM. This CDR3 is built from 14 residues. Here the CDR3 reads CASSLTGSNYGYTF. CDR3 in DNA: TGTGCCAGCAGTTTAACCGGTTCTAACTATGGCTACACCTTC.

The chain employs TRBV5-5 and TRBJ2-7; unclear D gene. The CDR3 sequence is 14 residues long. Germline V gene sequence: CDR1 SGHKS, CDR2 YYEKEE (reference sequence). The ends were cut back, 0 bases at V and 4 bases at J, with 11 bases in the middle. CDR3 DNA: TGTGCCAGCAGCTTGGATCCAGTACTTTACGAGCAGTACTTC. Translated: CASSLDPVLYEQYF. The full variable domain, its missing parts supplied by reference TRBV5-5 and TRBJ2-7, is DAGVTQSPTHLIKTRGQQVTLRCSPISGHKSVSWYQQVLGQGPQFIFQYYEKEERGRGNFPDRFSARQFPNYSSELNVNALLLGDSALYLCASSLDPVLYEQYFGPGTRLTVT.

This chain joins TRBV29-1 and TRBJ2-7, with D perhaps matching TRBD1 or TRBD2 (6 bases each). The CDR3 totals 15 residues. Trimming took 4 bases from V and 0 from J, leaving 16 bases between them. Germline CDR1 reads SQVTM; CDR2 reads ANQGSEA. The CDR3 reads CSVGIGGGASYEQYF. In DNA, the CDR3 is TGCAGCGTTGGGATCGGGGGCGGGGCCTCCTACGAGCAGTACTTC.